One TCR beta chain is described in this entry. Antigen: not known. Treatment indicated: AdE1-LMPpoly-expanded autologous EBV-specific T-cell therapy followed by anti-PD-1 nivolumab. This table comes from immunoSEQ multiplex PCR, and its TCRdb copy is limited to in-frame clones, with some not included. The profile shows about 14,000 clones, around four fifths of them singletons. The CDR3 covers 16 residues. Germline CDR1 is MNHEY and CDR2 is SMNVEV (reference sequence). V lost 3 bases, J lost 0 bases, and 9 bases lay in between. The data are from a study of EBV T-cell therapy then PD-1 blockade in nasopharyngeal carcinoma.

The chain combines TRBV27 with TRBJ1-6; D is perhaps TRBD1 (5 bases). This sequence was found in a middle-aged man with nasopharyngeal carcinoma. Sequencing used CD8+ T cells from blood, obtained around day 96 from a patient whose treatment included autologous EBV-specific T cells and nivolumab. Here the CDR3 reads CASSLWGSSYNSPLHF. The CDR3 nucleotides are TGTGCCAGCAGTTTGTGGGGGAGCTCCTATAATTCACCCCTCCACTTT.